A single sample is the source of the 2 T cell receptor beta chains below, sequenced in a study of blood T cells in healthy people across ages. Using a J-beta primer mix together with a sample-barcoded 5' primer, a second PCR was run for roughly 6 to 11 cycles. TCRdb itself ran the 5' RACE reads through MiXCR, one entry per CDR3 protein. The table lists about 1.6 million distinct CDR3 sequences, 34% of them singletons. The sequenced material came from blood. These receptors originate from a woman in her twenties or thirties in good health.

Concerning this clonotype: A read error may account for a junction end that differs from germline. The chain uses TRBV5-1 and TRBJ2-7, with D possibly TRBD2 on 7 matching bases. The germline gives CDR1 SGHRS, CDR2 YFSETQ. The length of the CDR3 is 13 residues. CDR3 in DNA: TGCGCCAGCTGCTTGGGAGGGGGGGACGAGCAGTACTTC. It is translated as CASCLGGGDEQYF. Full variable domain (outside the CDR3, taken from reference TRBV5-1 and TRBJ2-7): KAGVTQTPRYLIKTRGQQVTLSCSPISGHRSVSWYQQTPGQGLQFLFEYFSETQRNKGNFPGRFSGRQFSNSRSEMNVSTLELGDSALYLCASCLGGGDEQYFGPGTRLTVT.

CDR3 DNA sequence: TGTGCCAGCAGCTTAGGAGTGGACAGGGCTAATGAGCAGTTCTTC. Amino acids: CASSLGVDRANEQFF. J is TRBJ2-1 and V is TRBV13; 8 nucleotides line up with TRBD1. Germline loops: CDR1 PRHDT, CDR2 FYEKMQ (reference sequence). This CDR3 spans 15 amino acids. V dropped 0 bases and J dropped 7; count of bases not matched to a gene: 5.